This entry is about one TCR beta chain. What it recognizes is unknown. These data are taken from a study of OX40 agonist ivuxolimab in advanced cancers. For the study at large: Patients received ivuxolimab, an intravenous treatment, every 2 weeks at 0.01 to 10 mg/kg.

CDR3 length equals 15 residues. Looked up from germline, CDR1 is SGDLS and CDR2 is YYNGEE. The V segment lost 4 bases and the J segment 2 bases; nucleotides outside the gene matches: 9. Study-wide points: The expanded peripheral T cells' antigen specificity was not determined. Among patients with partial responses at 0.1-3.0 mg/kg, clonal expansion was among the lowest. At 0.1 to 3.0 mg/kg and by week 6, clonal expansion occurred in CD4+ and CD8+ blood T cells.

The data were produced by immunoSEQ multiplex PCR, yet TCRdb's version contains in-frame clones alone and is incomplete. The sample lists some 150,000 clones, 90% occurring once. The gene calls are TRBV9 and TRBJ2-7, with TRBD1 matching 7 bases. This material consisted of CD4+ or CD8+ T cells sorted from blood, taken in a trial of the OX40 agonist ivuxolimab. The sequence derives from an adult with an advanced solid tumor such as melanoma, head and neck, liver or kidney cancer. CDR3 sequence: CASSPGPGTAYEQYF. CDR3 DNA: TGTGCCAGCAGCCCCGGGCCAGGGACAGCCTACGAGCAGTACTTC.